What follows are 23 T cell receptor beta chains derived from one specimen sequenced in a study of OX40 agonist ivuxolimab in advanced cancers. The assay was immunoSEQ multiplex PCR, and TCRdb's table has in-frame clones only and misses some. The sample contains roughly 62,000 clones, approximately 82% of which appear only once. The starting material was CD4+ or CD8+ T cells sorted from blood, obtained in a trial of the OX40 agonist ivuxolimab. These receptors were obtained from an adult with an advanced solid tumor such as melanoma, head and neck, liver or kidney cancer.

This chain links TRBV2 with TRBJ1-2; D call uncertain. Germline V CDR1 and CDR2: SNHLY, FYNNEI. V shed 6 bases and J shed 2 bases, with 13 bases lying between them. CDR3 length: 14 amino acids. This CDR3 is CASSPTTVNYGYTF. The CDR3 DNA is TGTGCCAGCAGCCCTACGACCGTGAACTATGGCTACACCTTC.

V and J are TRBV9 and TRBJ2-5; maybe TRBD2 (5 bases). V was pared by 4 bases and J by 2 bases, with 18 bases between. This CDR3 is 16 amino acids long. Per the germline V gene, CDR1 is SGDLS and CDR2 is YYNGEE. For the CDR3, the DNA is TGTGCCAGCAGCCTTAGGGCAACGGGGTGGCAAGAGACCCAGTACTTC. Translation: CASSLRATGWQETQYF.

The chain uses TRBV2 and TRBJ2-2; unclear D gene. The V and J ends lost 5 bases and 1 base respectively, with 11 bases between them. Per the germline V gene, CDR1 is SNHLY and CDR2 is FYNNEI. The CDR3 runs to 15 residues. CDR3 coding DNA: TGTGCCAGCAGTTTGGAGACTCAGAACACCGGGGAGCTGTTTTTT. Translating it yields CASSLETQNTGELFF. The full variable domain, with the rest looked up from reference TRBV2 and TRBJ2-2, is EPEVTQTPSHQVTQMGQEVILRCVPISNHLYFYWYRQILGQKVEFLVSFYNNEISEKSEIFDDQFSVERPDGSNFTLKIRSTKLEDSAMYFCASSLETQNTGELFFGEGSRLTVL.

The V gene is TRBV5-1, the J gene TRBJ2-1; 8 bases line up with TRBD2. Per germline, CDR1 SGHRS and CDR2 YFSETQ. Germline trimming cut 2 bases from V and 4 bases from J; bases unmatched to any gene: 2. This CDR3 contains 14 residues. The CDR3 reads CASSFASGYNEQFF. The CDR3 region has the DNA TGCGCCAGCAGCTTTGCTAGCGGGTACAATGAGCAGTTCTTC. Filled out from reference TRBV5-1 and TRBJ2-1, the complete variable domain reads KAGVTQTPRYLIKTRGQQVTLSCSPISGHRSVSWYQQTPGQGLQFLFEYFSETQRNKGNFPGRFSGRQFSNSRSEMNVSTLELGDSALYLCASSFASGYNEQFFGPGTRLTVL.

The rearrangement joins TRBV9 to TRBJ2-5; 10 bases are shared with TRBD1. Per germline, CDR1 SGDLS and CDR2 YYNGEE. V was pared by 0 bases and J by 2 bases, with 4 bases of the junction left unmatched. This CDR3 has 16 residues. The CDR3 DNA sequence: TGTGCCAGCAGCGTAGCAGCGGACAGGGGGCAAGAGACCCAGTACTTC. Amino acid sequence: CASSVAADRGQETQYF.

The CDR3 here is CASSLQGRPFTLHF. CDR3 nucleotides: TGTGCCAGCAGTTTACAGGGCCGTCCATTCACCCTCCACTTT. The chain carries TRBV28 and TRBJ1-6; D might be TRBD1 (5 bases). The CDR3 is made up of 14 amino acids. Trimming left V 2 bases short and J 14 bases short, with 16 bases between. Germline V gives CDR1 MDHEN, CDR2 SYDVKM.

The J gene is TRBJ1-4, the V gene TRBV5-6; D possibly corresponds to TRBD1 (6 bases). This CDR3 spans 16 amino acids. V lost 4 bases and J lost 8, with 21 bases in between. Germline assignment: CDR1 SGHDT and CDR2 YYEEEE. This CDR3 reads CASSPRGGRVGEKLFF. The DNA of the CDR3 is TGTGCCAGCAGCCCGAGAGGGGGGCGGGTTGGGGAAAAACTGTTTTTT.

The chain uses TRBV5-1 and TRBJ2-1; D may be TRBD2 (6 bases). The V gene lost 1 base and the J gene lost 2 bases, with 19 bases spanning the gap. The CDR3 length is 18 residues. CDR1 SGHRS and CDR2 YFSETQ come from the germline V gene. The CDR3 DNA follows: TGCGCCAGCAGCTTGTTACTTTCCGGGACTTCAGCCTACAATGAGCAGTTCTTC. Protein: CASSLLLSGTSAYNEQFF.

The J gene is TRBJ2-2, the V gene TRBV10-3; 11 bases agree with TRBD1. The CDR3 loop spans 19 amino acids. The V gene's germline CDR1 is ENHRY and CDR2 SYGVKD. Germline trimming cut 5 bases from V and 0 bases from J; bases unmatched to any gene: 11. CDR3 nucleotide sequence: TGTGCCATCAGTAAGACGGGACAGGGGGTAACTGCGAACACCGGGGAGCTGTTTTTT. It yields the protein CAISKTGQGVTANTGELFF.

The V call is TRBV7-2, the J call TRBJ1-1; no clear D gene. Germline V CDR1 and CDR2: SGHTA, FQGNSA. Trimming pared 3 bases from V and 6 bases from J, leaving 14 bases between. The CDR3 spans 14 residues. The CDR3 coding sequence is TGTGCCAGCAGCTTCTCCTCGGCTCGGGCTGAAGCTTTCTTT. Translated, it gives CASSFSSARAEAFF.

J is TRBJ1-2 and V is TRBV5-1; tentative D call: TRBD1 (6 bases). CDR3 length: 16 amino acids. V dropped 1 base and J dropped 4 bases, with 17 bases sitting between them. Germline lookup yields CDR1 SGHRS and CDR2 YFSETQ. In nucleotides, the CDR3 is TGCGCCAGCAGCTTGCGGACAGAGACCCTCTTCTATGGCTACACCTTC. It yields the protein CASSLRTETLFYGYTF.

V usage is TRBV5-4 and J usage is TRBJ1-1; 7 bases line up with TRBD1. The germline V gene encodes CDR1 SGHNT and CDR2 YYREEE (reference sequence). Trimming at V came to 0 bases and at J to 0 bases, leaving 2 bases not matched to a gene. This CDR3 has 15 amino acids. The CDR3 bases are TGTGCCAGCAGCTTGGCGACAGGGTTGAACACTGAAGCTTTCTTT. Translating gives CASSLATGLNTEAFF.

The chain uses TRBV15 and TRBJ2-1; D gene uncertain. The CDR3 has 15 residues. The germline V and J ends were trimmed by 1 base and 3 bases, with 10 bases remaining between them. Germline assignment: CDR1 LNHNV and CDR2 YYDKDF (reference sequence). CDR3 residues: CATSRAVDFYNEQFF. The CDR3 nucleotides read TGTGCCACCAGCAGAGCAGTTGACTTCTACAATGAGCAGTTCTTC.

The V call is TRBV19, the J call TRBJ2-6; D might be TRBD2 (6 bases). V lost 3 bases, J lost 0 bases, and 15 bases lay in between. The germline V gene encodes CDR1 LNHDA and CDR2 SQIVND (reference sequence). This CDR3 is built from 18 residues. The CDR3 nucleotides are TGTGCCAGTAGTATCCGCGGGGCATTAGTCTCTGGGGCCAACGTCCTGACTTTC. Protein sequence: CASSIRGALVSGANVLTF.

This sequence joins TRBV5-5 and TRBJ1-2; 7 nucleotides agree with TRBD1. The CDR3 has 16 residues. Germline CDR1 is SGHKS and CDR2 is YYEKEE (reference sequence). Losses at the gene ends were 6 bases for V and 6 bases for J; bases not matched to a gene: 17. CDR3 in amino acids: CASNRRGTEKRDGYTF. Here the CDR3 DNA reads TGTGCCAGCAACAGGAGGGGGACAGAAAAAAGGGATGGCTACACCTTC.

J is TRBJ1-2 and V is TRBV7-8, with 8 bases aligning to TRBD1. CDR1 is SGHVS and CDR2 is FQNEAQ in the germline V gene. This CDR3 contains 14 residues. Losses at the gene ends were 10 bases for V and 5 bases for J; bases not matched to a gene: 12. For the CDR3, the DNA is TGTGCCACCGCTTTGGGACAGGCCGCTTATGGCTACACCTTC. It is translated as CATALGQAAYGYTF.

V and J are TRBV6-1 and TRBJ2-1; 15 nucleotides line up with TRBD2. Germline CDR1 reads MNHNS; CDR2 reads SASEGT. The CDR3 is 17 residues long. V was pared by 4 bases and J by 2 bases, with 3 bases of the junction left unmatched. CDR3 sequence (DNA): TGTGCCAGCAGTGCCGGGACTAGCGGGGGGACCTACAATGAGCAGTTCTTC. This codes for CASSAGTSGGTYNEQFF.

The CDR3 DNA reads as TGTGCCAGCAGTGTTTCAGGGATCGGGGAGCTGTTTTTT. This encodes CASSVSGIGELFF. The chain combines TRBV6-5 with TRBJ2-2; D may be TRBD1 (5 bases). V was trimmed by 5 bases and J by 7 bases, leaving 11 bases between them. The CDR3 covers 13 residues. Germline V gene lookup returns CDR1 MNHEY and CDR2 SVGAGI.

This chain connects TRBV4-1 to TRBJ1-2; 10 nucleotides match TRBD1. The CDR3 consists of 16 residues. Germline V lookup: CDR1 MGHRA, CDR2 YSYEKL. Trimming cost V 3 bases and J 7 bases; bases outside gene matches: 11. The CDR3 loop reads CASSQGPGTGDRGYTF. The CDR3 bases are TGCGCCAGCAGCCAGGGCCCCGGGACAGGGGATCGTGGCTACACCTTC.

The chain carries TRBV28 and TRBJ2-1; D unclear. The germline V gene encodes CDR1 MDHEN and CDR2 SYDVKM. CDR3 length: 13 residues. V lost 6 bases and J 4 bases, leaving 10 bases between the germline ends. For the CDR3, the DNA is TGTGCCAGCAGGGAAACGGATTACAATGAGCAGTTCTTC. It translates to CASRETDYNEQFF.

V gene TRBV4-2 combines with J gene TRBJ1-2; 9 bases match TRBD1. Germline V gene sequence: CDR1 LGHNA, CDR2 YNFKEQ. This CDR3 spans 18 amino acids. V trimming: 1 base; J trimming: 0 bases; junction bases outside the gene matches: 9. The CDR3 DNA is TGTGCCAGCAGCCAAGTGGGCCCGGACAGGGGCCCTAACTATGGCTACACCTTC. Amino acids: CASSQVGPDRGPNYGYTF.

The chain recombines TRBV18 with TRBJ1-3, with no clear D. This CDR3 is built from 15 residues. Germline CDR1 KGHSH, CDR2 LQKENI. V lost 0 bases, J lost 1 base, and 7 bases lay in between. The CDR3: CASSPPSRSGNTIYF. The CDR3 DNA reads as TGTGCCAGCTCACCACCATCCCGATCTGGAAACACCATATATTTT. Based on the CDR3 plus reference TRBV18 and TRBJ1-3, the full variable domain is NAGVMQNPRHLVRRRGQEARLRCSPMKGHSHVYWYRQLPEEGLKFMVYLQKENIIDESGMPKERFSAEFPKEGPSILRIQQVVRGDSAAYFCASSPPSRSGNTIYFGEGSWLTVV.

The J gene is TRBJ2-5, the V gene TRBV5-1, with D possibly matching TRBD2 (5 bases). Trimming pared 5 bases from V and 5 bases from J, leaving 10 bases between. This CDR3 spans 12 amino acids. Germline V gene sequence: CDR1 SGHRS, CDR2 YFSETQ. The CDR3 DNA sequence: TGCGCCAGCAGACAACGGAGGGAGACCCAGTACTTC. This gives the protein CASRQRRETQYF.